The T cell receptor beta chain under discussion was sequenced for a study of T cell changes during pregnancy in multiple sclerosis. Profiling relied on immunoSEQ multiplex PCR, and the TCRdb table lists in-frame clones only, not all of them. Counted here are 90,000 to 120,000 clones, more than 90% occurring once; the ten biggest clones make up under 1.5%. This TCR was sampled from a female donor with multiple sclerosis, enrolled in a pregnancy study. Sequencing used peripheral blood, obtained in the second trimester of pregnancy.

CDR3 in DNA: TGTGCCAGCTCACCGGTCGGGTGGGTCGAAGCTTTCTTT. It specifies CASSPVGWVEAFF. The gene calls are TRBV18 and TRBJ1-1; unclear D gene. Germline CDR1 KGHSH, CDR2 LQKENI. The ends were cut back, 3 bases at V and 8 bases at J, with 13 bases in the middle. The length of the CDR3 is 13 residues. The full variable domain, with the rest looked up from reference TRBV18 and TRBJ1-1, is NAGVMQNPRHLVRRRGQEARLRCSPMKGHSHVYWYRQLPEEGLKFMVYLQKENIIDESGMPKERFSAEFPKEGPSILRIQQVVRGDSAAYFCASSPVGWVEAFFGQGTRLTVV.